This T cell receptor (beta chain) was sequenced during a study of neurological immune-mediated disorders (dated by TCRdb to the late 2010s). Context from the whole study: Of the 35 or so multiple sclerosis patients, around 30 had relapsing-remitting MS and 3 had secondary progressive MS. Of the approximately 66 subjects in the cohort, some 15 were HAM/TSP patients, about 34 were multiple sclerosis patients, and 20 were healthy controls. Using UMI-based sequencing, the study compared peripheral blood TCR-beta repertoires from patients with HTLV-I-associated myelopathy (HAM/TSP), patients with multiple sclerosis, and healthy controls. The approximately 96 TCR-beta libraries covered PBMC samples along with longitudinal samples, technical triplicates, and paired sorted CD4+ and CD8+ T-cell subsets. Paper-wide results and their limitations: In phylogenetic analysis, the repertoires of 18 of 34 MS patients grouped into a cluster of related CDR3 sequences, which suggests a possible signature at the repertoire level. No association of the MS cluster with clinical or MRI features was observed, and the need for larger cohorts was stated by the authors. No identical CDR3 amino acid sequences were shared among expanded clones across subjects, suggesting private TCR-beta repertoires in all groups. The highest TCR clonal expansion was observed in HAM/TSP patients, whereas the lowest was observed in MS patients, even when compared with healthy controls.

For unsorted PBMC libraries, 2 million PBMCs were used after storage in RNAlater at -80 degrees C until RNA extraction. The multiple sclerosis patients were enrolled in a US clinical protocol that evaluated disease progression with magnetic resonance imaging. Peripheral blood underwent Ficoll-Hypaque density gradient centrifugation to isolate PBMCs, which were then cryopreserved in liquid nitrogen. Many counts were recorded for this clonotype. Its target antigen remains unknown. Base qualities are not at hand, and no much larger clone is one base apart. cDNA synthesis used template-switch 5'RACE with a primer carrying a 10-nucleotide random unique molecular identifier tagging each TCR transcript. Every sequencing run covered 15-18 subjects and yielded more than 170 million TCR-beta sequences. Total RNA was extracted with the RNeasy kit. TCR-beta VDJ regions were amplified with primers for the TCR constant region and the 5'RACE anchor, using the KAPA Real-time Library Amplification kit. Sample indexes and Illumina adaptors were added in a first PCR, after which library yield was increased in a second PCR. After Ampure bead purification, the TCR product of roughly 650 bp was size-selected on a 2% E-gel SizeSelection system. Before pooling, library quality was assessed on a Bioanalyzer, concentration was determined with Qubit, and library quantification was performed with the Kapa Library Quantification kit. An Illumina HiSeq 2500 was used to sequence the libraries paired-end at 2 x 150 bp. To increase sequence diversity, about 25-30% phiX was spiked into each library pool. The authors' analysis ran thus. Quality-filtered reads were processed with the UMI-based MiGEC pipeline, and over 90% of raw TCR sequences were removed by the MiGEC pipeline during error correction. VDJ genes were aligned to IMGT germline references, and clonotypes were defined by unique CDR3 amino acid sequence plus V-J genes. Clonal expansion, Shannon diversity and CDR3 relatedness were evaluated with VDJtools (CalcPairwiseDistances, ClusterSamples), while phylogenetic trees were built in CLCbio workbench. Clones with at least 8 unique UMIs were defined as expanded, with this threshold being based on coefficient-of-variation modelling across technical triplicates. TCRdb handled the public reads itself, with Q25 trimming in fastp and clone calling in MiXCR, and kept productive beta chains. CDR3 protein sequences are deduplicated, and each keeps its most common genes and DNA. For this entry, the V and J calls and clone size follow TCRdb and not the study's own pipeline. In this sample the table shows roughly 90,000 distinct CDR3 sequences, 3% to 4.5% of which occur a single time. The leading ten clones occupy about 2.9% of the sample.

Trimming leaves V shorter by 6 bases and J shorter by 4 bases, with the junction holding 12 bases beyond the gene matches. Its CDR3 holds 16 amino acids, cysteine through phenylalanine. Only the CDR3 portion is preserved as DNA: 48 bases, with reading frame beginning at the first base. CDR1 is given as MDHEN and CDR2 as SYDVKM, both from the germline V gene. The TCR was taken from a woman aged 45-65 years with multiple sclerosis. This receptor chain uses TRBV28 and TRBJ2-7; TRBD1 lines up with 10 middle nucleotides. The sequenced sample was PBMCs. The CDR3 sequence is CASRSPGTGETYEQYF. The DNA sequence is given as TGTGCCAGCAGGAGCCCCGGGACAGGGGAAACATACGAGCAGTACTTC.